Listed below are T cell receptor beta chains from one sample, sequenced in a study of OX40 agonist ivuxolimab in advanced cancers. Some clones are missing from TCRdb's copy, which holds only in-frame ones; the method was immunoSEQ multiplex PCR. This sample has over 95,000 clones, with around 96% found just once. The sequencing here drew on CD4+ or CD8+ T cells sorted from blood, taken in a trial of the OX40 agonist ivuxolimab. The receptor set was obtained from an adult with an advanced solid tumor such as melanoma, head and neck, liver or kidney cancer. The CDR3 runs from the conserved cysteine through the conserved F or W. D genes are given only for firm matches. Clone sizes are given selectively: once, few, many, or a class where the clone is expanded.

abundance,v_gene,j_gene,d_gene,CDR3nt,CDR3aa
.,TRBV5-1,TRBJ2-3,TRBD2,TGCGCCAGCAGCACCGGGACTAGCGGGGGGGCCCCAGATACGCAGTATTTT,CASSTGTSGGAPDTQYF
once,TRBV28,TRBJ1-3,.,TGTGCCAGCAGTTTGGATTGGGCTGGAAACACCATATATTTT,CASSLDWAGNTIYF
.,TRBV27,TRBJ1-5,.,TGTGCCAGCAGTCCCCCCGGCTGGCAGCCCCAGCATTTT,CASSPPGWQPQHF
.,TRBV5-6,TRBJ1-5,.,TGTGCCAGCAGCTTGGGGCAGGGTAGGGGTCAGCCCCAGCATTTT,CASSLGQGRGQPQHF
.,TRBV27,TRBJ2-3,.,TGTGCCAGCAGTTTAGGGACAGATACGCAGTATTTT,CASSLGTDTQYF
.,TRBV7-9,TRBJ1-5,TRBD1,TGTGCCAGCAGCTCGTCGGGACAGTCCAACCATCAGCCCCAGCATTTT,CASSSSGQSNHQPQHF
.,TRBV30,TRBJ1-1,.,TGTGCCTGGACCCCGTCGATGAACACTGAAGCTTTCTTT,CAWTPSMNTEAFF
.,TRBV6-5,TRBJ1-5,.,TGTGCCAGCAGTTACGCTGATAGCAATCAGCCCCAGCATTTT,CASSYADSNQPQHF
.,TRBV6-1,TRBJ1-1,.,TGTGCCAGCAGTGAAGGCTCAGGGATTGGGAACACTGAAGCTTTCTTT,CASSEGSGIGNTEAFF
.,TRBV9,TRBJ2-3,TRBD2,TGTGCCAGCAGCGTAGAGGCTAGCGGGGGGGGCACAGATACGCAGTATTTT,CASSVEASGGGTDTQYF
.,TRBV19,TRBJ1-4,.,TGTGCCAGTAGTGCGACTCCCTCAACTAATGAAAAACTGTTTTTT,CASSATPSTNEKLFF
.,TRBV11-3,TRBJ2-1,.,TGTGCCAGCAGCGCCCGACTCGACAATGAGCAGTTCTTC,CASSARLDNEQFF
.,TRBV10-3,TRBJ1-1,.,TGTGCCATCAGTGAGTCGAACACTGAAGCTTTCTTT,CAISESNTEAFF
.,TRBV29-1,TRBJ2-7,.,TGCAGCGTCTTGGACAGGACTAGCTCCTACGAGCAGTACTTC,CSVLDRTSSYEQYF
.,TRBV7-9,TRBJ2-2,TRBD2,TGTGCCAGCAGCTCGCAGACTAGCGGTTACAACACCGGGGAGCTGTTTTTT,CASSSQTSGYNTGELFF
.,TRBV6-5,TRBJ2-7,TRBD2,TGTGCCAGCATGACTAGCGACCTCTCCTACGAGCAGTACTTC,CASMTSDLSYEQYF